The sequence of this T cell receptor beta chain was determined in a study of T cells in women clearing cervical HPV infection. The data were produced by immunoSEQ multiplex PCR, yet TCRdb's version contains in-frame clones alone and is incomplete. The sample table sets out tens of thousands of clones. Trimming pared 5 bases from V and 2 bases from J, leaving 9 bases between. Germline CDR1 reads SEHNR; CDR2 reads FQNEAQ (reference sequence). The CDR3 is 13 residues long. General study findings and limits: TRBV6-7 abundance was lower in cases than controls (0.11% versus 0.16%).

As concerns this clone: Its antigen is still unknown. Read coverage stops 3 residues before the CDR3 terminus; the germline J gene supplies the remainder.

Sequencing used blood buffy coat. The TCR sequence derives from a woman between 18 and 75 years old with a cervical HPV16 infection that either progressed to CIN3+ or cleared (not recorded which). The V and J genes are TRBV7-9 and TRBJ2-5, with D unresolved. The CDR3 spells CASSPPNQETQYF. The part of the CDR3 DNA that was read is TGTGCCAGCAGCCCCCCAAATCAAGAGACC.